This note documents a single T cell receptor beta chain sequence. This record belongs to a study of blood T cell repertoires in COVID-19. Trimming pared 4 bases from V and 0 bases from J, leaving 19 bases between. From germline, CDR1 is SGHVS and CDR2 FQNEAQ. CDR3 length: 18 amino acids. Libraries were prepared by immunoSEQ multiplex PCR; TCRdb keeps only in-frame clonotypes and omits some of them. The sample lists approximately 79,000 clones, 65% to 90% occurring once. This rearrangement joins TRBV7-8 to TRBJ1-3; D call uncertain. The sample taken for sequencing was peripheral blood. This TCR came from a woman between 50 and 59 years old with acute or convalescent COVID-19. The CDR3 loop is CASSSFFPPRGSGNTIYF. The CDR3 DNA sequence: TGTGCCAGCAGCTCCTTTTTTCCCCCCCGGGGCTCTGGAAACACCATATATTTT. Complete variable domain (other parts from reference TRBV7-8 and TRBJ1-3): GAGVSQSPRYKVAKRGQDVALRCDPISGHVSLFWYQQALGQGPEFLTYFQNEAQLDKSGLPSDRFFAERPEGSVSTLKIQRTQQEDSAVYLCASSSFFPPRGSGNTIYFGEGSWLTVV.